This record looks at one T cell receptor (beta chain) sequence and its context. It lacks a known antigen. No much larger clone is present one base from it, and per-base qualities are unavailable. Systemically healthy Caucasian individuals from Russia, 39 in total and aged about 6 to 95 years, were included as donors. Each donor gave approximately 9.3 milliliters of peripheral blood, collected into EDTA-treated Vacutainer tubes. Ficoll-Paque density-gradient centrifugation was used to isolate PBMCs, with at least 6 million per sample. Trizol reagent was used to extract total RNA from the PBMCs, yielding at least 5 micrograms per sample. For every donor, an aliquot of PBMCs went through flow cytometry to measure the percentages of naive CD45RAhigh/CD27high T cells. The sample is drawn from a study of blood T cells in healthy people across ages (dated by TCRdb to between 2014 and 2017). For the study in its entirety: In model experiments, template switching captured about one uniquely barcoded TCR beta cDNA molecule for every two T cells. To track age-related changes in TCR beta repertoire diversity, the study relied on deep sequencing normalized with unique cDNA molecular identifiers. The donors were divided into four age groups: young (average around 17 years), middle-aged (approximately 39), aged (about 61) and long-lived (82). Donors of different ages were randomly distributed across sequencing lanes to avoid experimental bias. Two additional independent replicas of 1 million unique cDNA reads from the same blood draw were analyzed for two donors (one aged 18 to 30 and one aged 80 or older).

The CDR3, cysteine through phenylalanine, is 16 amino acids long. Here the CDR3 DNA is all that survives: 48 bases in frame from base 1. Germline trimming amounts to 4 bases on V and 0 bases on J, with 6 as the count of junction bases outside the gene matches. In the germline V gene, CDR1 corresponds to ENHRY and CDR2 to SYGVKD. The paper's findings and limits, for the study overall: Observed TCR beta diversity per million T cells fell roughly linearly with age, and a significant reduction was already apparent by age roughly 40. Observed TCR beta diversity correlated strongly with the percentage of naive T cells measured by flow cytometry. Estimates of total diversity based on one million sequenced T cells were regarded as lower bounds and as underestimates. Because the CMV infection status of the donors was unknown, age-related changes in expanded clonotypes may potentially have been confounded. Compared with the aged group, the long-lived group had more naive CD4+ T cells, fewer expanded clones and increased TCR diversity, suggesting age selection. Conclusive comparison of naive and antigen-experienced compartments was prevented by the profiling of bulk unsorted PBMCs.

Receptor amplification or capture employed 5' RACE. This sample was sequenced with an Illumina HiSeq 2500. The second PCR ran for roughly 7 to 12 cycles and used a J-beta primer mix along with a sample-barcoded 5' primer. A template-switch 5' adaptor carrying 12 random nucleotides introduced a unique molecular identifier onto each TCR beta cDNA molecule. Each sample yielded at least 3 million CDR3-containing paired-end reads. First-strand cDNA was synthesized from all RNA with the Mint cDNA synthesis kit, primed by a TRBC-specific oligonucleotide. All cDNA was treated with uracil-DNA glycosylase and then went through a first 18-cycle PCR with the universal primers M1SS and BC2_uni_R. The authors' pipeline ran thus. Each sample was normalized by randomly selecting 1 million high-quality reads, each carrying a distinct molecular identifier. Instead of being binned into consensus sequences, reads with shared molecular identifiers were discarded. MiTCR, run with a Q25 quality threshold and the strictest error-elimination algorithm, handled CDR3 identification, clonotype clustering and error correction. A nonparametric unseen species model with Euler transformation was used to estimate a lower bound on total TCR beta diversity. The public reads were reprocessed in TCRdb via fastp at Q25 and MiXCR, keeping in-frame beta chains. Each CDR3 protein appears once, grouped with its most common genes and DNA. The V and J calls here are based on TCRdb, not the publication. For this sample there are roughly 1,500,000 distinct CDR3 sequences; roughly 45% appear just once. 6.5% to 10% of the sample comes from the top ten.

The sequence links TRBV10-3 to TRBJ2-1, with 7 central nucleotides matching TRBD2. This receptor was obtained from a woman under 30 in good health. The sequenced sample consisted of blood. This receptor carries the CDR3 CAISVLALNSYNEQFF. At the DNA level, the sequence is TGTGCCATCAGTGTACTAGCGCTGAACTCCTACAATGAGCAGTTCTTC.